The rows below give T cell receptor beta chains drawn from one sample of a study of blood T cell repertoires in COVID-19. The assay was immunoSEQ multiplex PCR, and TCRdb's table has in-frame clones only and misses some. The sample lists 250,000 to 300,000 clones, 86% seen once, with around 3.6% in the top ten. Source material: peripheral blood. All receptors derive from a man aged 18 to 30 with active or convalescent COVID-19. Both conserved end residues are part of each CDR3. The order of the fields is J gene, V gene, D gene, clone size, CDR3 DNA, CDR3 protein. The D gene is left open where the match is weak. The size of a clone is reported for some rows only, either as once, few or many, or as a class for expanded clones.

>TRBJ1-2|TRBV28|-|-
TGTGCCAGCTTGTTCCAGGTCGGTGGTGGCTACACCTTC
CASLFQVGGGYTF
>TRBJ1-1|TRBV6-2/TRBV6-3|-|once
TGTGCCAGCAGTTACTCTCCTCGGATGGACATGAACACTGAAGCTTTCTTT
CASSYSPRMDMNTEAFF
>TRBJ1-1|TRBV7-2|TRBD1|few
TGTGCCAGCAGCTTGAACCAGGGGGCGAACACTGAAGCTTTCTTT
CASSLNQGANTEAFF
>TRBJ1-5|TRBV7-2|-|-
TGTGCCAGCAGCTCCGGATACGGGACACCCACTAGGCAGCCCCAGCATTTT
CASSSGYGTPTRQPQHF
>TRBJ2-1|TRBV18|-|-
TGTGCCAGCTCAGGACTTAACGATGAGCAGTTCTTC
CASSGLNDEQFF
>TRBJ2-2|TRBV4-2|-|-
TGTGCCAGCAGCCAAGGCACAGGGACCGGGGAGCTGTTTTTT
CASSQGTGTGELFF
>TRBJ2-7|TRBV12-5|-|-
TGTGCTAGTGGTTTGTACGCTGGGGGCAAGGGGTCCTACGAGCAGTACTTC
CASGLYAGGKGSYEQYF
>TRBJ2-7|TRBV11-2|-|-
TGTGCCAGCAGCTTAGATGCCGGAGGGGAGCAGTACTTC
CASSLDAGGEQYF
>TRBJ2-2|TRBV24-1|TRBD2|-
TGTGCCACCAGTGATTTGTGGGAGGGCGGGGAGCTGTTTTTT
CATSDLWEGGELFF
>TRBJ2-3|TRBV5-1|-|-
TGCGCCAGCAGCTTAATCTCAGATACGCAGTATTTT
CASSLISDTQYF
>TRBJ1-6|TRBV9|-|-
TGTGCCAGCAGCGTCGGGTTGGATTCACCCCTCCACTTT
CASSVGLDSPLHF
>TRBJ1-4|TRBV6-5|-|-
TGTGCCAGCTCCTACTCAGGGGATTGGGAAAAACTGTTTTTT
CASSYSGDWEKLFF
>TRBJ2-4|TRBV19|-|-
TGTGCCAGTAGAGGACAAAGTAGAAACATTCAGTACTTC
CASRGQSRNIQYF
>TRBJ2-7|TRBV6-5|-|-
TGTGCCAGCAGACTCCCCGGGAGCTACGAGCAGTACTTC
CASRLPGSYEQYF
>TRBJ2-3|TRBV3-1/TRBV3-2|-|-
TGTGCCAGCAGCCAAGATAGGGGGACGGGTATCGATACGCAGTATTTT
CASSQDRGTGIDTQYF
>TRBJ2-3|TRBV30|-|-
TGTGCCTGGAGTTCTCCCGATACGCAGTATTTT
CAWSSPDTQYF
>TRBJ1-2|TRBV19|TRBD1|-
TGTGCCAGTAATAGGGACAGCGCCTTCTATGGCTACACCTTC
CASNRDSAFYGYTF